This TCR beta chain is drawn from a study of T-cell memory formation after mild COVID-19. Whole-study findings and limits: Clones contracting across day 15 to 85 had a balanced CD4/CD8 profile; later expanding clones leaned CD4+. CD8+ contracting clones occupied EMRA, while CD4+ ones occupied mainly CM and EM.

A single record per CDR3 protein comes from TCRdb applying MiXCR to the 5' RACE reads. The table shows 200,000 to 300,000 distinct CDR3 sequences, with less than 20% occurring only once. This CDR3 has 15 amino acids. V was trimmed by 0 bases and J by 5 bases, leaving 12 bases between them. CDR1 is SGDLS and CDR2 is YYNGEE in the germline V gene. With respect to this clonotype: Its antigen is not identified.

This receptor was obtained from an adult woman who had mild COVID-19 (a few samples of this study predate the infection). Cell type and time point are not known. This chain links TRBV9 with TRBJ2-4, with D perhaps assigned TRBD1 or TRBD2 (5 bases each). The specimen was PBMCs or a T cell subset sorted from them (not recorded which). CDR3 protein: CASSVEARGENIQYF. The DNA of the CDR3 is TGTGCCAGCAGCGTAGAGGCTAGAGGGGAAAACATTCAGTACTTC.